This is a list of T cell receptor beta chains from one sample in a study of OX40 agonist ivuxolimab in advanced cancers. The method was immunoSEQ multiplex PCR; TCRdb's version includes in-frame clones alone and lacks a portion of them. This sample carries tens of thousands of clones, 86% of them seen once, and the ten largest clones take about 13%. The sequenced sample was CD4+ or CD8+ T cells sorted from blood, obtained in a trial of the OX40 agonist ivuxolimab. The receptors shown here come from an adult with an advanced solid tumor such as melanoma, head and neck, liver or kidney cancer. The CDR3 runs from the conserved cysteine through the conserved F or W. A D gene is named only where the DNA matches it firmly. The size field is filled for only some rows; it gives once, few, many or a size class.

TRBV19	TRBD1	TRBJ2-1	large	CASSLGTASYNEQFF	TGTGCCAGTAGTCTAGGGACAGCCTCCTACAATGAGCAGTTCTTC
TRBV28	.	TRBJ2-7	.	CASRTSESRYF	TGTGCCAGCAGGACCTCGGAGAGCCGGTACTTC
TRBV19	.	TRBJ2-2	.	CASSIQRVNTGELFF	TGTGCCAGTAGTATCCAGCGGGTGAACACCGGGGAGCTGTTTTTT
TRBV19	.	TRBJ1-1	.	CASSPTLNTEAFF	TGTGCCAGTAGTCCAACGCTGAACACTGAAGCTTTCTTT
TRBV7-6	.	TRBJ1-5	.	CASSPTGRTDQPQHF	TGTGCCAGCAGTCCGACCGGAAGGACCGATCAGCCCCAGCATTTT
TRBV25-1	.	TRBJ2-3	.	CASTLSGVDTQYF	TGTGCCAGCACTCTATCCGGGGTAGATACGCAGTATTTT
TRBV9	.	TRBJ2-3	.	CASSVAYRPDTQYF	TGTGCCAGCAGCGTAGCGTACCGTCCAGATACGCAGTATTTT
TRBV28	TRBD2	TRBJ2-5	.	CASTSGGVAGERETQYF	TGTGCCAGCACCTCCGGAGGGGTAGCGGGAGAGCGAGAGACCCAGTACTTC
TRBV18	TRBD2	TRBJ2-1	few	CASSPPGRGRSGEQFF	TGTGCCAGCTCACCACCGGGGAGGGGTCGGTCTGGTGAGCAGTTCTTC
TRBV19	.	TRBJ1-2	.	CASRNGMYYGYTF	TGTGCCAGTAGGAACGGGATGTACTATGGCTACACCTTC
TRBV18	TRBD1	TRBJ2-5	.	CASSPRKGGALQETQYF	TGTGCCAGCTCACCGAGGAAAGGGGGCGCTCTCCAAGAGACCCAGTACTTC
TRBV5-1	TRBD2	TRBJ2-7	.	CASSPQVYRSGGRDEQYF	TGCGCCAGCAGCCCCCAAGTTTATAGGAGCGGGGGGCGCGACGAGCAGTACTTC
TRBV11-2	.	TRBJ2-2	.	CASSLSVGHTGELFF	TGTGCCAGCAGCTTATCGGTGGGCCACACCGGGGAGCTGTTTTTT
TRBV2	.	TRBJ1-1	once	CASSGGRGTAEAFF	TGTGCCAGCAGTGGAGGACGAGGAACGGCTGAAGCTTTCTTT
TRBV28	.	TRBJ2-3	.	CASRKSGRGHGTDTQYF	TGTGCCAGCAGGAAATCCGGACGGGGGCATGGCACAGATACGCAGTATTTT
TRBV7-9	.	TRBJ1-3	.	CASSSAGFGNTIYF	TGTGCCAGCAGCTCGGCAGGTTTTGGAAACACCATATATTTT
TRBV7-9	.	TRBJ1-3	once	CASSTTGTFSGNTIYF	TGTGCCAGCAGCACGACCGGGACATTCTCTGGAAACACCATATATTTT
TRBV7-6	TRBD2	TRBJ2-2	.	CASSLALAGNTGELFF	TGTGCCAGCAGCTTAGCGCTAGCGGGGAACACCGGGGAGCTGTTTTTT
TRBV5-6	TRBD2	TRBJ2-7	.	CASSSAGANEQYF	TGTGCCAGCAGCTCCGCGGGAGCAAACGAGCAGTACTTC
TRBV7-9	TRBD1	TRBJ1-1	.	CASSRQGAGDTEAFF	TGTGCCAGCAGCCGACAGGGGGCGGGAGACACTGAAGCTTTCTTT
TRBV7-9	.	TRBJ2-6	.	CASSFPGHVSGANVLTF	TGTGCCAGCAGCTTTCCGGGCCACGTCTCTGGGGCCAACGTCCTGACTTTC
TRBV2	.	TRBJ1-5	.	CASRADLNSNQPQHF	TGTGCCAGCAGGGCGGACTTGAATAGCAATCAGCCCCAGCATTTT
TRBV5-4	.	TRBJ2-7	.	CASSLRRDPYEQYF	TGTGCCAGCAGCTTGCGCAGGGATCCCTACGAGCAGTACTTC
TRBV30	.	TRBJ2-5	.	CAWSPSKTQYF	TGTGCCTGGAGTCCCAGTAAGACCCAGTACTTC
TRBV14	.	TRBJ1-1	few	CASSQEFTTEAFF	TGTGCCAGCAGCCAAGAGTTTACGACTGAAGCTTTCTTT
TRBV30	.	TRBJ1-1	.	CAWAVNTEAFF	TGTGCCTGGGCTGTGAACACTGAAGCTTTCTTT
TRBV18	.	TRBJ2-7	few	CASSPRRELPYEQYF	TGTGCCAGCTCACCACGACGGGAGCTACCCTACGAGCAGTACTTC
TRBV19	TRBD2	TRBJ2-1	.	CATRGGTSGRVYNEQFF	TGTGCCACCAGGGGAGGGACTAGCGGGAGGGTTTACAATGAGCAGTTCTTC
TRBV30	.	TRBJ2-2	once	CAWSVRSPGELFF	TGTGCCTGGAGTGTACGGTCCCCCGGGGAGCTGTTTTTT
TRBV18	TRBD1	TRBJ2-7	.	CASSNDRGSSEQYF	TGTGCCAGCTCAAACGACAGGGGTAGTTCCGAGCAGTACTTC
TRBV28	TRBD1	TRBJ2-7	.	CASRSVDRGSYEQYF	TGTGCCAGCAGGTCGGTGGACAGGGGCTCCTACGAGCAGTACTTC
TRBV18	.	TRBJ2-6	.	CASSRSESGANVLTF	TGTGCCAGCTCACGATCAGAGTCTGGGGCCAACGTCCTGACTTTC
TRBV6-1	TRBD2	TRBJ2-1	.	CASSAPTSGEYNEQFF	TGTGCCAGCAGTGCCCCGACTAGCGGAGAATACAATGAGCAGTTCTTC
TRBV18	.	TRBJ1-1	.	CASSRDLNTEAFF	TGTGCCAGCTCACGGGATTTGAACACTGAAGCTTTCTTT
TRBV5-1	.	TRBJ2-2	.	CASSLTPLGQNTGELFF	TGCGCCAGCAGCCTGACACCGTTGGGACAGAACACCGGGGAGCTGTTTTTT
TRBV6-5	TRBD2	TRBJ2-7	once	CASSYSREVGEQYF	TGTGCCAGCAGTTATTCGCGGGAGGTGGGAGAGCAGTACTTC
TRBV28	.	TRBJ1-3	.	CASSDPGLISGNTIYF	TGTGCCAGCAGCGATCCAGGACTGATCTCTGGAAACACCATATATTTT
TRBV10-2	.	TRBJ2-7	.	CASLRDGAYEQYF	TGCGCCAGCCTCCGGGACGGAGCCTACGAGCAGTACTTC
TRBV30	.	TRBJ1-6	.	CAWTGSVGAENSPLHF	TGTGCCTGGACCGGGAGTGTAGGGGCAGAAAATTCACCCCTCCACTTT
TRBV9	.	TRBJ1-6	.	CASSVDGNSPLHF	TGTGCCAGCAGCGTAGACGGCAATTCACCCCTCCACTTT